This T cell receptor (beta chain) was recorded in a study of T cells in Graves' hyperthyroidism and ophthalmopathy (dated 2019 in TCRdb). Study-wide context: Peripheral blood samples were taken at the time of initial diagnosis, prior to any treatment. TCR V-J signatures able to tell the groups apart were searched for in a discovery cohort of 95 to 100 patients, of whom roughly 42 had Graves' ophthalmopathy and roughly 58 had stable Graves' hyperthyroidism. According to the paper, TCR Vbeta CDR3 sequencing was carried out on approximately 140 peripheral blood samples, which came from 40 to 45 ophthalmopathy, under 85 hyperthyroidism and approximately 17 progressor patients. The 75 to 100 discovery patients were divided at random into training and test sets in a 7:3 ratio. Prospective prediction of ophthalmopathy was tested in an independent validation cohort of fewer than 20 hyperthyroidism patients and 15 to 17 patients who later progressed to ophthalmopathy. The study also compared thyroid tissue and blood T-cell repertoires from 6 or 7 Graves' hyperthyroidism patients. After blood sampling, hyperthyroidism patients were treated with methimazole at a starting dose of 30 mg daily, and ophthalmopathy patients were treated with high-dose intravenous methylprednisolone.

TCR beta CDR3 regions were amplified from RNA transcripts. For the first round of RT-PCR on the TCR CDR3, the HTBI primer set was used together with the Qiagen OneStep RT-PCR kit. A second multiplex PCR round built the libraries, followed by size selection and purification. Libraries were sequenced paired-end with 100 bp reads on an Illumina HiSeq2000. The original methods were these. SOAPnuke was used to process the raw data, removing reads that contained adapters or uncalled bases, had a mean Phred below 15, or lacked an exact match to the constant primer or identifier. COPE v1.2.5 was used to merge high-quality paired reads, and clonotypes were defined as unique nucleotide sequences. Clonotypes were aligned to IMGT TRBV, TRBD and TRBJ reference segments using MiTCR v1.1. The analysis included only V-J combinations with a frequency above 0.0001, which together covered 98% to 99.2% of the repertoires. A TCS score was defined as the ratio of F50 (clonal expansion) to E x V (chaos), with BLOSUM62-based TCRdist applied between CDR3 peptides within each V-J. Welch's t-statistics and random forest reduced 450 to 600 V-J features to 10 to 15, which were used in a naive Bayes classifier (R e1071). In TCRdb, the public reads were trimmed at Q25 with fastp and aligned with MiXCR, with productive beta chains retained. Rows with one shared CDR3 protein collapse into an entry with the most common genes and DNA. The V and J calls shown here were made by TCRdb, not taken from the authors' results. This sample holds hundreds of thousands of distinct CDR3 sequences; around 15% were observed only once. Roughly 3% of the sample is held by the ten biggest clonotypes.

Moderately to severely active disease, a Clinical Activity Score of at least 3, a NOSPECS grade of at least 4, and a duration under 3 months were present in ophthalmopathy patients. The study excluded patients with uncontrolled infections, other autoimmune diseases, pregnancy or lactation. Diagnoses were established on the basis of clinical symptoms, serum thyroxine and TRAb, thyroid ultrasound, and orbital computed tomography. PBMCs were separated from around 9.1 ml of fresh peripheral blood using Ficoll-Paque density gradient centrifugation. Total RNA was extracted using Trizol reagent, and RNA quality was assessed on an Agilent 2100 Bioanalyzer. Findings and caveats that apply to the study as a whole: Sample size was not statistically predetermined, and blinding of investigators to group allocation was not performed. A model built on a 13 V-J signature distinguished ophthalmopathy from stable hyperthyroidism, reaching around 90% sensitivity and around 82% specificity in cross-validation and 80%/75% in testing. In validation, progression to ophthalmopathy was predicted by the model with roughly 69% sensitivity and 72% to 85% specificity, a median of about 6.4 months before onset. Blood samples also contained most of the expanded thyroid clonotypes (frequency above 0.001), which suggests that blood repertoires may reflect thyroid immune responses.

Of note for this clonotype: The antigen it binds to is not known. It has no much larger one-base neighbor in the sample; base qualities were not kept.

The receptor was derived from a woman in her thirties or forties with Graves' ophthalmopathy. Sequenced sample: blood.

The CDR3 amino acid sequence is: CASSQGASEAFF. The DNA sequence is given as TGTGCCAGCAGCCAGGGGGCTTCTGAAGCTTTCTTT. The V and J genes are TRBV6-1 and TRBJ1-1; the junction holds 8 bases that match TRBD1. The CDR3 runs 12 residues from the cysteine to the phenylalanine. Of all the DNA, just the CDR3 is kept, 36 bases in frame from base 1. For this chain, trimming is 6 bases at the V end and 6 bases at the J end, and the number of junction bases without a gene match is 3. The germline V gene specifies MNHNS as CDR1 and SASEGT as CDR2.